The source of this T cell receptor (beta chain) is a study of T cell changes during pregnancy in multiple sclerosis. The V and J ends lost 6 bases and 8 bases, in that order; junction bases with no gene match: 6. The germline gives CDR1 MDHEN, CDR2 SYDVKM. CDR3 size: 13 residues. Sequencing was performed with immunoSEQ multiplex PCR; in TCRdb, only in-frame clones are kept and a portion is missing. The table records some 90,000 clones, around 90% of them present only once. The sequenced sample was peripheral blood, obtained in the first trimester of pregnancy. The chain couples TRBV28 to TRBJ1-2, with TRBD1 identical over 10 bases. This clonotype was obtained from a female donor with multiple sclerosis, enrolled in a pregnancy study. CDR3 amino acids: CASSIDRGRGYTF. The CDR3 DNA reads as TGTGCCAGCAGCATAGACAGGGGGCGAGGCTACACCTTC.